This T cell receptor (beta chain) was recorded in a study of T-cell reconstitution after alpha-beta-depleted transplantation in children. Regarding the study as a whole: Several patients had high TCRbeta diversity at day 60; it came from surviving recipient T cells and thymic progenitors. T-cell counts and diversity at one year post-transplant came mainly from newly produced T cells. Alpha-beta T cells present about two months after transplant were reported to originate from several hundred expanded graft clones.

TCRbeta library preparation incorporated unique molecular identifiers. TCRdb recomputed calls from the PCR reads with MiXCR, one row per CDR3 protein. The sample has about 200,000 distinct CDR3 sequences, about 8.2% seen once. Ten or more counts support this clonotype. Its antigen is not known. Looked up from germline, CDR1 is LGHNA and CDR2 is YSLEER. Trimming cost V 0 bases and J 7 bases; bases outside gene matches: 7. This CDR3 spans 16 amino acids. The source of this sequence is a male patient aged 2 to 10 who had a stem cell transplant for acute myeloid leukemia, so the T cells may come from the graft donor. The rearrangement joins TRBV4-3 to TRBJ2-1; 9 nucleotides agree with TRBD2. The specimen comprised PBMCs, mostly from graft donor cells, sampled 360 days after TCRalphabeta/CD19-depleted stem cell transplant. The CDR3 bases are TGCGCCAGCAGCCAAGACGTTAGCGGGAGAGGTAATGAGCAGTTCTTC. It is translated as CASSQDVSGRGNEQFF.